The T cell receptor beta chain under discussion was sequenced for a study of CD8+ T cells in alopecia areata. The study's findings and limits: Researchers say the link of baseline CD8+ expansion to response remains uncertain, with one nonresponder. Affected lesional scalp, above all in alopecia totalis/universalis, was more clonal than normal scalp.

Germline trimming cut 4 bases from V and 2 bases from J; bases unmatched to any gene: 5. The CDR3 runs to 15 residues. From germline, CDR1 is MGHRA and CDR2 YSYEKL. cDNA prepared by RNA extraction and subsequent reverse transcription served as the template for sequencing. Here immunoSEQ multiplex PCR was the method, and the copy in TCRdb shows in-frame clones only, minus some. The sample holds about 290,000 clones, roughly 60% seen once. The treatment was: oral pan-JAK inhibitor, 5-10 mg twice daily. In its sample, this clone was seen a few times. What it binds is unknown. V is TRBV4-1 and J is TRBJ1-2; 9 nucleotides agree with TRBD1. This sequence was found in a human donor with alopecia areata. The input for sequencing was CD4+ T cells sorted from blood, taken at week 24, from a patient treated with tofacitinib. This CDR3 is CASSPRTGENYGYTF. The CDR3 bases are TGCGCCAGCAGCCCGCGGACAGGGGAAAACTATGGCTACACCTTC.